This TCR beta chain was recovered during a study of OX40 agonist ivuxolimab in advanced cancers. Study-wide points: Certain nonresponding patients likewise had low normalized T-cell clonal expansion.

Germline V gene data show CDR1 as LNHDA and CDR2 as SQIVND (reference sequence). This CDR3 has 15 amino acids. Trimming stripped 5 bases from V and 1 base from J, with 15 bases between. Clones were sequenced by immunoSEQ multiplex PCR, and TCRdb holds only the in-frame ones, with some missing. The data show more than 100,000 clones, 90% to 95% seen once. In its sample, this clone was seen a few times. Antigen specificity is unknown. Sequenced here: CD4+ or CD8+ T cells sorted from blood, sampled in a trial of the OX40 agonist ivuxolimab. The receptor's source is an adult with an advanced solid tumor such as melanoma, head and neck, liver or kidney cancer. The rearrangement uses TRBV19 and TRBJ2-7, with D perhaps being TRBD1 or TRBD2 (5 bases each). The CDR3 DNA is TGTGCCAGTAGTCCGTCTCGGGACGCGTCCTACGAGCAGTACTTC. It specifies CASSPSRDASYEQYF.